This T cell receptor beta chain was captured in a study of T cells in Graves' hyperthyroidism and ophthalmopathy. General study results and limits: Most thyroid clonotypes that were expanded above 0.001 also turned up in blood.

This CDR3 has 15 amino acids. The V end was cut by 7 bases, the J end by 3 bases, with 18 bases between. Researchers amplified the TCR beta CDR3 regions from RNA transcripts. HTBI primers were used for first-round RT-PCR of the TCR CDR3. Each CDR3 protein gets one entry after TCRdb re-called the multiplex PCR reads with MiXCR. The repertoire consists of over 250,000 distinct CDR3 sequences, with around 25% occurring once and the leading ten covering about 30%. This clonotype showed up many times. Its antigen is still unknown. The source is a man in his forties or fifties with Graves' hyperthyroidism that later progressed to Graves' ophthalmopathy. Sequenced input: blood. The rearrangement links TRBV12-3 or TRBV12-4 to TRBJ1-2; the D gene is possibly TRBD1 (5 bases). In DNA, the CDR3 is TGTGCCAGCAAACAAGACACGGGGGGTGACTATGGCTACACCTTC. Translating it yields CASKQDTGGDYGYTF.